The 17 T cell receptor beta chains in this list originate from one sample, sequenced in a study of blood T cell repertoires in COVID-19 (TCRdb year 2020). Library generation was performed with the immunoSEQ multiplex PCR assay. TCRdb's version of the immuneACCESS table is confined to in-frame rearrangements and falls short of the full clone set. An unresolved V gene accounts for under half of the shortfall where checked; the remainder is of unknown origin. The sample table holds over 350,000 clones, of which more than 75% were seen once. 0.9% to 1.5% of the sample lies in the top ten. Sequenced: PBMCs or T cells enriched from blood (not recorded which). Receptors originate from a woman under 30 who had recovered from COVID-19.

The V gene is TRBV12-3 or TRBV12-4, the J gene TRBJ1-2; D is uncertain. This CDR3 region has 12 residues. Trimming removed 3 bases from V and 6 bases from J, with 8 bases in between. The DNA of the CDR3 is TGTGCCAGCAGTTTGTCACTTAATGGCTACACCTTC. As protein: CASSLSLNGYTF.

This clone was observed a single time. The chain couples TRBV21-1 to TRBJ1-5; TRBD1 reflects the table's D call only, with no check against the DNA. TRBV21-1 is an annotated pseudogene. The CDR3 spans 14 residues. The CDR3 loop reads CASSKEQGRQPQHF. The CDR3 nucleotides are TGTGCCAGCAGCAAAGAGCAGGGTCGGCAGCCCCAGCATTTT.

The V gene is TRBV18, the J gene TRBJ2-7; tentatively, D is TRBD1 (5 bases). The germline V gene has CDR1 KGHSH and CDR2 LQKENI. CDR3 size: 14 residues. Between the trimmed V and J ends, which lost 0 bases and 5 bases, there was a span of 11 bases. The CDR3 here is CASSPPGRAHEQYF. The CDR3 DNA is TGTGCCAGCTCACCACCGGGCAGGGCCCACGAGCAGTACTTC. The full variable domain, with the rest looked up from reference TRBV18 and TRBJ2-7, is NAGVMQNPRHLVRRRGQEARLRCSPMKGHSHVYWYRQLPEEGLKFMVYLQKENIIDESGMPKERFSAEFPKEGPSILRIQQVVRGDSAAYFCASSPPGRAHEQYFGPGTRLTVT.

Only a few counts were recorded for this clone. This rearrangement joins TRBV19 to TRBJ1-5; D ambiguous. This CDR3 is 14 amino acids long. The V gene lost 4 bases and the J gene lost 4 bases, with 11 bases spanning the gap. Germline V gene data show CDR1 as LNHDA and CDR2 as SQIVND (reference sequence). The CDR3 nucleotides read TGTGCCAGTAGTAATCTAACACAGAATCAGCCCCAGCATTTT. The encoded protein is CASSNLTQNQPQHF.

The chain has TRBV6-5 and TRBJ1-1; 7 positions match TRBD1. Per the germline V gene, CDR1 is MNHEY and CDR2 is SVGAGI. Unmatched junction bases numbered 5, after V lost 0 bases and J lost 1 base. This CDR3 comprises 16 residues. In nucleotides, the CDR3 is TGTGCCAGCAGTTACTCGAAAGCAGGGGGGAACACTGAAGCTTTCTTT. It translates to CASSYSKAGGNTEAFF.

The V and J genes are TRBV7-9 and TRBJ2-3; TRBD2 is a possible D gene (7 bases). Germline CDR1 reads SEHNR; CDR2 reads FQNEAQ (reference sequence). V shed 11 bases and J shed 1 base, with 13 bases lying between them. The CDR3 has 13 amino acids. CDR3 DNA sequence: TGTGCCGGCGGGGGCCGGGGCACAGATACGCAGTATTTT. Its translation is CAGGGRGTDTQYF. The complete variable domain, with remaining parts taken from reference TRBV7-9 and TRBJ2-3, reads DTGVSQNPRHKITKRGQNVTFRCDPISEHNRLYWYRQTLGQGPEFLTYFQNEAQLEKSRLLSDRFSAERPKGSFSTLEIQRTEQGDSAMYLCAGGGRGTDTQYFGPGTRLTVL.

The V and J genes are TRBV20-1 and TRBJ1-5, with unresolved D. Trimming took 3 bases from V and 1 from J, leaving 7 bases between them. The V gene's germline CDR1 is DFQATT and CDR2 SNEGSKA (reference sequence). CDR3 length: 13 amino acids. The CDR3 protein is CSASEASNQPQHF. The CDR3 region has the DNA TGCAGTGCTAGTGAAGCGAGCAATCAGCCCCAGCATTTT.

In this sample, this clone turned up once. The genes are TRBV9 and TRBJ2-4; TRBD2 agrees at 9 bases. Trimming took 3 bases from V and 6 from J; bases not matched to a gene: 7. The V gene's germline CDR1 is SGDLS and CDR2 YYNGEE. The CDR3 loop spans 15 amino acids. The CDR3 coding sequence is TGTGCCAGCAGCGGAGGCGGGGGGGCCGGAAACATTCAGTACTTC. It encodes CASSGGGGAGNIQYF.

The CDR3, as DNA: TGTGCCAGCAGCGTAGCTGGAGGAGTAGCCAAAAACATTCAGTACTTC. Residues: CASSVAGGVAKNIQYF. The chain links TRBV9 to TRBJ2-4; TRBD2 might be the D (5 bases). The CDR3 totals 16 residues. V was clipped by 0 bases and J by 0 bases, with 10 bases between them. The germline V gene encodes CDR1 SGDLS and CDR2 YYNGEE.

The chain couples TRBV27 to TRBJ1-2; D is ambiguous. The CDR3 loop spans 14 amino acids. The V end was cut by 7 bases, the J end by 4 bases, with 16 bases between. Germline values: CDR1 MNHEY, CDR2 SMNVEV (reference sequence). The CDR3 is CASTSWQAPYGYTF. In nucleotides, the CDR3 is TGTGCCAGCACCTCCTGGCAGGCCCCCTATGGCTACACCTTC.

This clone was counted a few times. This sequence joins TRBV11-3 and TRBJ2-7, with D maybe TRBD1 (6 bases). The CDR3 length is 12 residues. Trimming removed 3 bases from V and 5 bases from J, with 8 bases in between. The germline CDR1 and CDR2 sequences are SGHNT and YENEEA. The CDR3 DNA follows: TGTGCCAGCAGCTTCAGGGGAAACGAGCAGTACTTC. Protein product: CASSFRGNEQYF.

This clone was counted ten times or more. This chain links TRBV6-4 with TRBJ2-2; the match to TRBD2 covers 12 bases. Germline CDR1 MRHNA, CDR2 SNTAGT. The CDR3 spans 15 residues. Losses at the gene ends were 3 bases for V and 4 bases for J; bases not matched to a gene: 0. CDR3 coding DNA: TGTGCCAGCAGTGAACTAGCGGGGGGCACCGGGGAGCTGTTTTTT. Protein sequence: CASSELAGGTGELFF.

The CDR3 protein is CASSAQQGVQEQFF. DNA of the CDR3: TGTGCCAGCAGTGCCCAGCAGGGGGTACAGGAGCAGTTCTTC. The rearrangement joins TRBV2 to TRBJ2-1, with 7 bases aligning to TRBD1. With V trimmed by 4 bases and J by 10 bases, 10 bases remained unmatched. CDR1 SNHLY and CDR2 FYNNEI come from the germline V gene. CDR3 size: 14 residues.

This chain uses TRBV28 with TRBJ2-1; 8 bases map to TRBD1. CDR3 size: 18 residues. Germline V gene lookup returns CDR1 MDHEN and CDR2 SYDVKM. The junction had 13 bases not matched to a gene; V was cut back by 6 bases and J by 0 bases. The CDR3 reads CASRPRDRRPSSYNEQFF. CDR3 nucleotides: TGTGCCAGCAGGCCCCGGGACAGGAGACCGAGCTCCTACAATGAGCAGTTCTTC.

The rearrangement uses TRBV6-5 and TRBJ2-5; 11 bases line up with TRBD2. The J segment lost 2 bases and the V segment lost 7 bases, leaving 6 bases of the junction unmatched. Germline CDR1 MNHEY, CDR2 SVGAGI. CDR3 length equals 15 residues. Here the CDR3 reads CASTASGGLQETQYF. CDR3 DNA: TGTGCCAGCACGGCTAGCGGGGGGTTACAAGAGACCCAGTACTTC.

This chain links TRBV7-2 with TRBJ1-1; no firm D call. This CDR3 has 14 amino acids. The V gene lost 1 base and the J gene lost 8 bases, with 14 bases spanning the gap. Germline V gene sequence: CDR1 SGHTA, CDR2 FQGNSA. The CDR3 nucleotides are TGTGCCAGCAGCTTAGGTCTAACAGCGGGGGAAGCTTTCTTT. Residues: CASSLGLTAGEAFF. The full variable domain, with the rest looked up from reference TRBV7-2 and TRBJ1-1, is GAGVSQSPSNKVTEKGKDVELRCDPISGHTALYWYRQSLGQGLEFLIYFQGNSAPDKSGLPSDRFSAERTGGSVSTLTIQRTQQEDSAVYLCASSLGLTAGEAFFGQGTRLTVV.

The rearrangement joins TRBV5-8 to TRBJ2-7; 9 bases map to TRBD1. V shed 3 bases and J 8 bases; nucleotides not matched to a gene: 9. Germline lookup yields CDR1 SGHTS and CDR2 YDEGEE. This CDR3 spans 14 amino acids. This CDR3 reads CASSSGTGTPKQYF. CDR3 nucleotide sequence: TGTGCCAGCAGCTCCGGGACAGGGACGCCGAAGCAGTACTTC.